This T cell receptor (beta chain) was recovered during a study of beta chain features in type 1 diabetes. Study-wide results and caveats: Shorter TCRB CDR3s, moderately but significantly so, were found in Type 1 diabetes patients in all four CD4+ subsets. cDNA sequencing could over-represent cells with high TCR expression.

The germline V and J ends were trimmed by 1 base and 5 bases, with 6 bases remaining between them. CDR1 is SGHRS, CDR2 YFSETQ, per germline. The CDR3 runs to 12 residues. All of the isolated RNA was reverse transcribed, so expressed TCRB transcripts were sequenced. TCRdb keeps only in-frame clones here, not all; method: immunoSEQ multiplex PCR. Of some 130,000 clones in the sample, approximately 10% were seen once. In this sample, this clone turned up a few times. Its antigen remains unidentified. This sample includes further DNA sequences coding for the same CDR3. This chain uses TRBV5-1 with TRBJ2-5; tentative D call: TRBD1 (6 bases). Material: central memory CD4+ T cells from blood. The receptor was derived from a man aged 30 to 39 with type 1 diabetes. The CDR3 DNA reads as TGCGCCAGCAGCTTGCAGGGGGAGACCCAGTACTTC. It is translated as CASSLQGETQYF.